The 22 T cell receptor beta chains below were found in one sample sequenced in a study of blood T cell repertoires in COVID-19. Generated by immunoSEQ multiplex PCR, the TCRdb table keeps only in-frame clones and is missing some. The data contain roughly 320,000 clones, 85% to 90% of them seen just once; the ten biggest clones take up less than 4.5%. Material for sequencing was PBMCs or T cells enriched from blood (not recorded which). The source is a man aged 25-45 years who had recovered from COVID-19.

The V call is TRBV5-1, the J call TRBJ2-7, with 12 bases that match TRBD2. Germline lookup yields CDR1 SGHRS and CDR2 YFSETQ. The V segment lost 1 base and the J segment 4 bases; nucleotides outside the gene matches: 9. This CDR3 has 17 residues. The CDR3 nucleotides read TGCGCCAGCAGCTTGCCCACCGGGACTAGCGGGCCTTACGAGCAGTACTTC. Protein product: CASSLPTGTSGPYEQYF.

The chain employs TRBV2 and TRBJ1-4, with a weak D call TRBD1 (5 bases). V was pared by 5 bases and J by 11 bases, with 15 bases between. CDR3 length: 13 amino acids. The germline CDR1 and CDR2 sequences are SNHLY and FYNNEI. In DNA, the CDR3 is TGTGCCAGCAGTAATCGGGGGTTGGAGAAACTGTTTTTT. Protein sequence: CASSNRGLEKLFF.

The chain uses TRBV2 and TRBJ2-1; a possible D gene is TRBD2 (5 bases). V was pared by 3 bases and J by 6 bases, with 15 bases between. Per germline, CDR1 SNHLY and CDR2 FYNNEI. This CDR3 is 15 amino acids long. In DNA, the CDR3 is TGTGCCAGCAGTGACGGACTCATCCCACCCAATGAGCAGTTCTTC. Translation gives CASSDGLIPPNEQFF. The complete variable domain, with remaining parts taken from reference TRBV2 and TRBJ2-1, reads EPEVTQTPSHQVTQMGQEVILRCVPISNHLYFYWYRQILGQKVEFLVSFYNNEISEKSEIFDDQFSVERPDGSNFTLKIRSTKLEDSAMYFCASSDGLIPPNEQFFGPGTRLTVL.

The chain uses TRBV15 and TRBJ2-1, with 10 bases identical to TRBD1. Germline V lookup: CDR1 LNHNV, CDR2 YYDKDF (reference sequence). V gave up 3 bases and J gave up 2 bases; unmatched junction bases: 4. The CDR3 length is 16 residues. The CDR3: CATSRPGTGAYNEQFF. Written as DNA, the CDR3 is TGTGCCACCAGCAGGCCCGGGACAGGGGCCTACAATGAGCAGTTCTTC.

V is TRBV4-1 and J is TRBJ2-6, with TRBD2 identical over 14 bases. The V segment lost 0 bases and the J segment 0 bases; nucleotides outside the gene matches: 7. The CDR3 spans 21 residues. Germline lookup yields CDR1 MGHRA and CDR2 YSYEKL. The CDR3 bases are TGCGCCAGCAGCCAAGACCCGGGACTAGCGGGGGCCCGCTCTGGGGCCAACGTCCTGACTTTC. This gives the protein CASSQDPGLAGARSGANVLTF.

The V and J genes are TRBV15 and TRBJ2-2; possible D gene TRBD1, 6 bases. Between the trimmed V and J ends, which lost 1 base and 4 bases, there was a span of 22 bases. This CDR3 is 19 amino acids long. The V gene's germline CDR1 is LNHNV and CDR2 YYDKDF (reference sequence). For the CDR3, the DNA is TGTGCCACCAGCAGAGTTCCCCGCCGACAGGACACAAGCACCGGGGAGCTGTTTTTT. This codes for CATSRVPRRQDTSTGELFF.

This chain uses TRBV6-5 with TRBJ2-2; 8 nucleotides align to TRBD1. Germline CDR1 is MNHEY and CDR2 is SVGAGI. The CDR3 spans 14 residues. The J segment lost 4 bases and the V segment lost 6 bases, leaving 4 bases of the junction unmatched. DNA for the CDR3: TGTGCCAGCAGGGGGCAGGGGGCCACCGGGGAGCTGTTTTTT. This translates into CASRGQGATGELFF.

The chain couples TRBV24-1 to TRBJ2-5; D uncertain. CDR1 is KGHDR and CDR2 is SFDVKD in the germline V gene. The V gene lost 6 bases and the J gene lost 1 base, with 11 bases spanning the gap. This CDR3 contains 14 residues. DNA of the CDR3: TGTGCCACCAGTCCGACTGACTTCCAAGAGACCCAGTACTTC. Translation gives CATSPTDFQETQYF.

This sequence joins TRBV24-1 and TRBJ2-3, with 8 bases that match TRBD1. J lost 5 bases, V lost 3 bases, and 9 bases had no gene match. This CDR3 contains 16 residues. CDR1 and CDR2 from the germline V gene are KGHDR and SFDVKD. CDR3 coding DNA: TGTGCCACCAGTGATGTCGGCAGGGGGCTGGTAGATACGCAGTATTTT. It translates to CATSDVGRGLVDTQYF.

CDR3 region: CASRTTGSGNTIYF. CDR3 coding DNA: TGTGCCAGCAGGACCACAGGGAGTGGAAACACCATATATTTT. The chain carries TRBV28 and TRBJ1-3, with D perhaps matching TRBD1 (6 bases). Germline lookup yields CDR1 MDHEN and CDR2 SYDVKM. The CDR3 contains 14 residues. V was shortened by 6 bases and J by 3 bases, with 12 bases between the two germline ends. Combining the CDR3 with reference TRBV28 and TRBJ1-3 gives the whole variable domain DVKVTQSSRYLVKRTGEKVFLECVQDMDHENMFWYRQDPGLGLRLIYFSYDVKMKEKGDIPEGYSVSREKKERFSLILESASTNQTSMYLCASRTTGSGNTIYFGEGSWLTVV.

CDR3 in amino acids: CASSLASGLAGDPRETQYF. The CDR3 coding sequence is TGTGCCAGCAGCTTAGCATCGGGACTAGCGGGGGACCCACGAGAGACCCAGTACTTC. V usage is TRBV7-8 and J usage is TRBJ2-5; 14 bases agree with TRBD2. CDR1 and CDR2 from the germline V gene are SGHVS and FQNEAQ. This CDR3 spans 19 amino acids. Unmatched junction bases numbered 10, after V lost 0 bases and J lost 4 bases.

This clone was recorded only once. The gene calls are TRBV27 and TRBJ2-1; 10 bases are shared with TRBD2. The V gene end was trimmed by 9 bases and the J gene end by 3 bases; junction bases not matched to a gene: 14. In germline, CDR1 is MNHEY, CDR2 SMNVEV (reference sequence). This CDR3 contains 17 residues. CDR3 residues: CARKLAGPSSNYNEQFF. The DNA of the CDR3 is TGTGCCAGGAAACTAGCGGGGCCTTCTTCGAACTACAATGAGCAGTTCTTC.

In DNA form, the CDR3 reads TGCGCCAGCAGCTTGGACACCGTAAACTATGGCTACACCTTC. Translated: CASSLDTVNYGYTF. The V call is TRBV5-1, the J call TRBJ1-2; no clear D. The CDR3 extends over 14 amino acids. V was shortened by 0 bases and J by 2 bases, with 8 bases between the two germline ends. The germline V gene has CDR1 SGHRS and CDR2 YFSETQ.

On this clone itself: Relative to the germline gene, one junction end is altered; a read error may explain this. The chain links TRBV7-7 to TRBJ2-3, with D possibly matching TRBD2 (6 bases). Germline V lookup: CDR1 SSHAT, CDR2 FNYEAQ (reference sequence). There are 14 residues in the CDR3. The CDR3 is CASSLSGSTDTQYF. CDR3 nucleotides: TGTGCTAGCAGCTTGAGCGGGAGCACAGATACGCAGTATTTT.

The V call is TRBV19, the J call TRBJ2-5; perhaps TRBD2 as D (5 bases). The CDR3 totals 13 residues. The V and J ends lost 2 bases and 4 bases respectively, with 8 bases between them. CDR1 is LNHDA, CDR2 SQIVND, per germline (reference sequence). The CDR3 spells CASSILGGETQYF. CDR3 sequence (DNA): TGTGCCAGTAGTATATTAGGAGGAGAGACCCAGTACTTC. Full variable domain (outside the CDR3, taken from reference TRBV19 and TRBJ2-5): DGGITQSPKYLFRKEGQNVTLSCEQNLNHDAMYWYRQDPGQGLRLIYYSQIVNDFQKGDIAEGYSVSREKKESFPLTVTSAQKNPTAFYLCASSILGGETQYFGPGTRLLVL.

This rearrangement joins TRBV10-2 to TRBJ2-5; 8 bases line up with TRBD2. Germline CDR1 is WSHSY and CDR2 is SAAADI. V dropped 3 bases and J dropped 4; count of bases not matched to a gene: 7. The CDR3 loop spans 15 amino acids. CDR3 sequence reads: CASSDTGRASETQYF. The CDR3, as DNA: TGCGCCAGCAGTGACACCGGGAGGGCCTCAGAGACCCAGTACTTC.

The CDR3 sequence is CASSPDRVGSDEQFF. Written as DNA, the CDR3 is TGTGCCAGCAGCCCGGACAGGGTCGGTAGCGATGAGCAGTTCTTC. The gene calls are TRBV11-1 and TRBJ2-1; 8 positions agree with TRBD1. V was pared by 5 bases and J by 8 bases, with 11 bases of the junction left unmatched. Germline V gives CDR1 SGHAT, CDR2 FQDESV (reference sequence). This CDR3 spans 15 amino acids.

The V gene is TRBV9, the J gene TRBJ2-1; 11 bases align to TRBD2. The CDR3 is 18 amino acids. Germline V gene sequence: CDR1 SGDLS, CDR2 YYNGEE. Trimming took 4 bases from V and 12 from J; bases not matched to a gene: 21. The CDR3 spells CASSSRSGLAGGILGQFF. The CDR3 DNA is TGTGCCAGCAGCTCGCGCTCTGGCCTAGCGGGAGGAATATTAGGGCAGTTCTTC. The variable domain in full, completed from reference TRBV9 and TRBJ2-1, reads DSGVTQTPKHLITATGQRVTLRCSPRSGDLSVYWYQQSLDQGLQFLIQYYNGEERAKGNILERFSAQQFPDLHSELNLSSLELGDSALYFCASSSRSGLAGGILGQFFGPGTRLTVL.

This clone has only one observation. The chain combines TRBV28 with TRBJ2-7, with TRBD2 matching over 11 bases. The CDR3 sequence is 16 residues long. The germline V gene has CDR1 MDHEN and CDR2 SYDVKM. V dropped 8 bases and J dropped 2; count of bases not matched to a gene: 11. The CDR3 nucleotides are TGTGCCAGCTTACAGGGGACTAGCGGCGATCCCTACGAGCAGTACTTC. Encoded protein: CASLQGTSGDPYEQYF.

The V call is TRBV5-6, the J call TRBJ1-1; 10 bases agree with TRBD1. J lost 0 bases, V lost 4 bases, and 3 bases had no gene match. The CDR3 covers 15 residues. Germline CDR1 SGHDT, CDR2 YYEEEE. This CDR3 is CASSRDRGLNTEAFF. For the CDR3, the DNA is TGTGCCAGCAGCCGGGACAGGGGATTGAACACTGAAGCTTTCTTT.

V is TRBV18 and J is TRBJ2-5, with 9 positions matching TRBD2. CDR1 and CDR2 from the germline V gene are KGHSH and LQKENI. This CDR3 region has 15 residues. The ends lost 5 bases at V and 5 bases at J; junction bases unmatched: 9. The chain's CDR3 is CASSSSGRSGETQYF. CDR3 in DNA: TGTGCCAGCTCAAGTAGCGGGAGATCGGGGGAGACCCAGTACTTC.

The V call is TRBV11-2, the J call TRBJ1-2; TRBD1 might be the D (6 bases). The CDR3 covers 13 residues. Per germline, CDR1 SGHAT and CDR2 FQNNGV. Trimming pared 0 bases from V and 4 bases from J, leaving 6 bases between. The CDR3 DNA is TGTGCCAGCAGCTTAGAGGGGGCCTATGGCTACACCTTC. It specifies CASSLEGAYGYTF.